This T cell receptor beta chain is drawn from a study of blood T cell repertoires in COVID-19. For the study at large: T cells, B-cell-depleted T cells, or PBMCs provided the cDNA or gDNA that served as material.

Looked up from germline, CDR1 is GTSNPN and CDR2 is SVGIG (reference sequence). V lost 0 bases and J 7 bases, leaving 12 bases between the germline ends. This CDR3 contains 13 residues. TCRdb keeps only in-frame clones here, not all; method: immunoSEQ multiplex PCR. The table lists about 210,000 clones, 70% to 90% of them singletons. Specimen: peripheral blood. This receptor was identified in a man between 18 and 29 years old with active or convalescent COVID-19. This chain joins TRBV30 and TRBJ1-2; D not resolved. CDR3 nucleotide sequence: TGTGCCTGGAGTGTAAGGCTAGGTGGTGGCTACACCTTC. As protein: CAWSVRLGGGYTF.